This TCR beta chain was sequenced in a study of CD8 T cells in Susac syndrome. Random hexamers served to reverse transcribe roughly 0.45 to 1 ug RNA. immunoSEQ multiplex PCR amplified TCR beta CDR3 across 54 Vbeta, 13 Jbeta. MiXCR, run by TCRdb on the immunoSEQ multiplex PCR reads, gives a single entry per CDR3 protein. The sample records about 400,000 distinct CDR3 sequences, roughly 85% being singletons. V lost 3 bases to trimming and J lost 3 bases, with 9 bases between them. The length of the CDR3 is 13 residues. Germline V lookup: CDR1 MNHEY, CDR2 SVGEGT. Sequencing of TCR beta, carried out with a high-throughput approach, was applied to CD8+ and CD4+ T cells from the blood. Treatment-naive patients with stable or active relapsing-remitting disease served as multiple sclerosis controls. TEMRA cells were FACS-enriched, and CD8+ and CD4+ T cells were isolated negatively.

The origin of this receptor is a human donor with multiple sclerosis. Sequencing used CD8+ T cells from PBMCs. This sequence joins TRBV6-2 or TRBV6-3 and TRBJ2-7, with D maybe TRBD1 (5 bases). The CDR3 coding sequence is TGTGCCAGCAGTTATTTCCAGGGCTACGAGCAGTACTTC. Protein product: CASSYFQGYEQYF.